A selection of T cell receptor beta chains follows, all from one sample in a study of blood T cells in healthy people across ages. TCRdb fed the 5' RACE reads into MiXCR, producing one record per CDR3 protein. This sample has approximately 800,000 distinct CDR3 sequences, with 45% to 70% found just once. Sequenced material: blood. The receptors come from a man in his forties in good health. CDR3s include the opening cysteine and the closing phenylalanine or tryptophan. A D gene is named only where the DNA matches it firmly. Size tells how often a clone was seen (once, few, many) or the class of an expanded clone, and some rows leave it out.

- TRBJ2-7 TRBD2 TRBV20-1 16 CSAREGKDGSYYGQYF TGCAGTGCAAGGGAGGGCAAGGACGGCAGTTACTACGGGCAGTACTTC
- TRBJ2-4 - TRBV20-1 13 CSALLIAKNIQYF TGCAGTGCTCTGCTTATAGCCAAAAACATTCAGTACTTC
- TRBJ2-1 - TRBV7-8 16 CASSLAVGGQNNEQFF TGTGCCAGCAGCTTAGCGGTTGGAGGACAGAACAATGAGCAGTTCTTC
- TRBJ2-1 - TRBV14 13 CASSPRPGNEQFF TGTGCCAGCAGCCCGCGGCCGGGGAATGAGCAGTTCTTC
- TRBJ2-7 TRBD2 TRBV2 14 CASRGTSGSPEQYF TGTGCCAGCAGAGGGACTAGCGGGAGCCCCGAGCAGTACTTC
- TRBJ2-1 - TRBV7-9 12 CASSLERTEQFF TGTGCCAGCAGCTTAGAAAGGACTGAGCAGTTCTTC
- TRBJ1-5 TRBD1 TRBV28 16 CASSRTGGNLGQPQHF TGTGCCAGCAGCAGGACAGGGGGTAATCTCGGTCAGCCCCAGCATTTT
- TRBJ2-1 - TRBV20-1 12 CSAARQNNEQFF TGCAGTGCTGCCAGACAGAACAATGAGCAGTTCTTC
- TRBJ2-1 - TRBV7-8 16 CASSLGRTPSNSEQFF TGTGCCAGCAGCTTAGGGCGGACGCCATCTAATAGTGAGCAGTTCTTC
- TRBJ2-3 - TRBV2 13 CASIRTRTDTQYF TGTGCCAGCATCCGAACGAGAACAGATACGCAGTATTTT
- TRBJ2-4 TRBD2 TRBV20-1 16 CSARRGLAGSSGKQYF TGCAGTGCTAGAAGAGGACTAGCGGGATCCTCGGGAAAGCAGTACTTC
- TRBJ1-5 - TRBV24-1 13 CATSDNLNQPQHF TGTGCCACCAGTGATAACTTGAATCAGCCCCAGCATTTT
few TRBJ2-5 TRBD2 TRBV6-5 17 CASSYTRAGQGQETQYF TGTGCCAGCAGTTATACGCGAGCGGGGCAGGGTCAAGAGACCCAGTACTTC
many TRBJ2-4 - TRBV7-6 12 CASSSTTDVRYF TGTGCCAGCAGCTCAACAACAGACGTGAGGTACTTC
- TRBJ1-4 - TRBV27 12 CASSQNRRKLFF TGTGCCAGCAGCCAGAACAGGAGGAAACTGTTTTTT
- TRBJ2-3 - TRBV12-3/TRBV12-4 12 CASRLTGDTQYF TGTGCCAGCAGACTGACTGGAGATACGCAGTATTTT
- TRBJ2-5 - TRBV20-1 13 CSARRGGKETQYF TGCAGTGCTAGGAGAGGGGGGAAAGAGACCCAGTACTTC
- TRBJ2-7 - TRBV15 16 CATSRDLDPGLYEQYF TGTGCCACCAGCAGAGATCTAGACCCTGGTCTCTACGAGCAGTACTTC
many TRBJ2-5 - TRBV10-3 11 CAISGGETQYF TGTGCCATCAGTGGGGGGGAGACCCAGTACTTC
- TRBJ1-2 TRBD1 TRBV5-6 13 CASRVGQGGGYTF TGTGCCAGCAGAGTAGGACAGGGAGGTGGCTACACCTTC
few TRBJ2-1 TRBD2 TRBV4-3 15 CASSQTSGRGGEQFF TGCGCCAGCAGCCAGACTAGCGGGAGAGGTGGTGAGCAGTTCTTC
- TRBJ1-2 - TRBV12-3/TRBV12-4 14 CASTTMGGMGGYTF TGTGCCAGCACCACTATGGGGGGGATGGGTGGCTACACCTTC
- TRBJ2-1 TRBD1 TRBV12-3/TRBV12-4 16 CASTSGTGPLYNEQFF TGTGCCAGCACCTCCGGGACAGGGCCCCTCTACAATGAGCAGTTCTTC